Given below is one T cell receptor beta chain in context. This sample was taken from a study of blood T cell repertoires in COVID-19. Whole-study context: Donors in the United States, Italy and Spain gave samples during acute or convalescent COVID-19.

V lost 4 bases and J lost 1, with 13 bases in between. Per the germline V gene, CDR1 is GTSNPN and CDR2 is SVGIG (reference sequence). The CDR3 has 14 residues. Study processing details: Counts of nucleated cells, estimated from reference gene primer amplification, were obtained. Data came from immunoSEQ multiplex PCR; TCRdb stores just in-frame clones and leaves some out. Clonal size and the V and J genes are those of that table, whereas D and trimming came from the DNA. This sample has approximately 220,000 clones, with approximately 83% found just once. This sequence originates from a man aged 40-49 years with acute or convalescent COVID-19. The V call is TRBV30, the J call TRBJ1-1; D ambiguous. Material: peripheral blood. CDR3 coding DNA: TGTGCCTGGAAGAAAAAACAGAAGAACACTGAAGCTTTCTTT. It codes for CAWKKKQKNTEAFF.